One and the same sample provided the 9 T cell receptor beta chains below, sequenced in a study of T cell responses to AZD1222 COVID-19 vaccine. Data came from immunoSEQ multiplex PCR; TCRdb stores just in-frame clones and leaves some out. The sample shows 73,000 or so clones, about 87% of them seen only once. The material was peripheral blood, obtained on day 0 of AZD1222 vaccination. Receptor source: an adult in good health.

The chain has TRBV7-8 and TRBJ2-1, with 11 bases matching TRBD2. Germline V lookup: CDR1 SGHVS, CDR2 FQNEAQ. This CDR3 has 16 residues. The trim removed 5 bases at V and 16 bases at J, leaving 19 bases unmatched. CDR3 coding DNA: TGTGCCAGCAGCCTCCTAGCGGGAGGCCGGGCTTTTGAGGATTTCTTC. Translation gives CASSLLAGGRAFEDFF.

The chain is built from TRBV28 and TRBJ1-2; the D gene is possibly TRBD1 (5 bases). The V gene lost 5 bases and the J gene lost 1 base, with 11 bases spanning the gap. There are 14 residues in the CDR3. Germline values: CDR1 MDHEN, CDR2 SYDVKM. CDR3 sequence (DNA): TGTGCCAGCAGTACCGGGACCGGTAACTATGGCTACACCTTC. Amino acids: CASSTGTGNYGYTF.

V usage is TRBV7-6 and J usage is TRBJ1-6; D remains ambiguous. This CDR3 contains 16 residues. V was clipped by 0 bases and J by 5 bases, with 11 bases between them. CDR1 and CDR2 (germline): SGHVS, FNYEAQ. CDR3 bases: TGTGCCAGCAGCTTAGCGCGGGGAGAACATAATTCACCCCTCCACTTT. Encoded protein: CASSLARGEHNSPLHF.

The gene calls are TRBV12-3 or TRBV12-4 and TRBJ1-1; 9 bases match TRBD1. J was trimmed by 11 bases and V by 3 bases; bases with no gene match: 7. CDR3 size: 13 residues. CDR3 amino acids: CASSFGDRVAAFF. The CDR3 DNA follows: TGTGCCAGCAGTTTTGGGGACAGGGTAGCGGCTTTCTTT.

The V gene is TRBV28, the J gene TRBJ1-4; no clear D. Germline loops: CDR1 MDHEN, CDR2 SYDVKM. The ends were cut back, 6 bases at V and 8 bases at J, with 16 bases in the middle. The CDR3 totals 14 residues. The CDR3 here is CASRFGSTKEKLFF. CDR3 nucleotide sequence: TGTGCCAGCAGGTTCGGGAGTACGAAAGAAAAACTGTTTTTT.

V is TRBV4-1 and J is TRBJ2-7; D not resolved. Trimming pared 0 bases from V and 3 bases from J, leaving 18 bases between. The CDR3 runs 17 residues. Looked up from germline, CDR1 is MGHRA and CDR2 is YSYEKL. The CDR3 region has the DNA TGCGCCAGCAGCCAAGACCCCACCGAGACTGGGGTCTACGAGCAGTACTTC. It translates to CASSQDPTETGVYEQYF.

This sequence joins TRBV5-1 and TRBJ2-5; tentative D call: TRBD1 (5 bases). Germline V gene sequence: CDR1 SGHRS, CDR2 YFSETQ. Trimming stripped 0 bases from V and 1 base from J, with 7 bases between. CDR3 length: 14 amino acids. CDR3 bases: TGCGCCAGCAGCTTGGGGCAGGGCCAAGAGACCCAGTACTTC. Amino acids: CASSLGQGQETQYF. The variable domain in full, completed from reference TRBV5-1 and TRBJ2-5, reads KAGVTQTPRYLIKTRGQQVTLSCSPISGHRSVSWYQQTPGQGLQFLFEYFSETQRNKGNFPGRFSGRQFSNSRSEMNVSTLELGDSALYLCASSLGQGQETQYFGPGTRLLVL.

This clone has just a few counts. The V gene is TRBV24-1, the J gene TRBJ2-2; TRBD2 matches at 12 bases. The CDR3 has 17 residues. V shed 3 bases, J shed 1 base, and the junction held 2 bases outside the gene matches. Germline CDR1 reads KGHDR; CDR2 reads SFDVKD. Here the CDR3 DNA reads TGTGCCACCAGTGATCTAGCGGGGGGGAAGAACACCGGGGAGCTGTTTTTT. Residues: CATSDLAGGKNTGELFF.

CDR3 sequence: CASSYDRTDYEQYF. CDR3 sequence (DNA): TGTGCCAGCAGTTACGATCGCACAGACTACGAGCAGTACTTC. This chain links TRBV6-5 with TRBJ2-7; D not certain. Germline V CDR1 and CDR2: MNHEY, SVGAGI. Trimming took 2 bases from V and 3 from J, leaving 11 bases between them. The CDR3 consists of 14 residues.